One T cell receptor (beta chain) is described in this entry. The antigen remains unidentified. From the 5' RACE reads, TCRdb called clonotypes with MiXCR, one entry per CDR3 protein. The profile shows around 300,000 distinct CDR3 sequences, 4.1% of them singletons. The data stem from a study of T cells after yellow fever vaccination. The study, taken as a whole, reports: Repertoires obtained by FACS sorting could include abundant clonotypes that entered as contaminants from the bulk population. CD4 and CD8 compartments shared a small share of clonotypes, likely from convergent recombination.

From germline, CDR1 is KGHSH and CDR2 LQKENI. The CDR3 runs to 15 residues. With 2 bases removed from V and 0 bases from J, the gap between germline ends came to 8 bases. The chain is built from TRBV18 and TRBJ2-1; D gene ambiguous. Source: PBMCs, taken 5 days after the yellow fever booster vaccination. This sequence originates from a man aged 18 to 35 who received the YFV17D yellow fever vaccine. The CDR3 here is CASSPVISSYNEQFF. As DNA, the CDR3 is TGTGCCAGCTCACCAGTGATCAGCTCCTACAATGAGCAGTTCTTC.